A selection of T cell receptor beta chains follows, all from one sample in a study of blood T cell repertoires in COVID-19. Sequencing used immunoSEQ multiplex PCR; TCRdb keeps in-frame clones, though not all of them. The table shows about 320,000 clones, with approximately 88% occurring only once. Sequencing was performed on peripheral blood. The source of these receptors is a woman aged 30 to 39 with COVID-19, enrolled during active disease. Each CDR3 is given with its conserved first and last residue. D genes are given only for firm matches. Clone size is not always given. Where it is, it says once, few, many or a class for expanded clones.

CDR3nt: TGTGCCAGCAGCCCGGGGGGAAGGCTGGAAGCTTTCTTT; CDR3aa: CASSPGGRLEAFF; j_gene: TRBJ1-1; len: 13; abundance: .; d_gene: .; v_gene: TRBV5-5
CDR3nt: TGTGCCAGCAGCTCGAACGACAGGGTAGGATCCTACAATGAGCAGTTCTTC; CDR3aa: CASSSNDRVGSYNEQFF; j_gene: TRBJ2-1; len: 17; abundance: once; d_gene: TRBD1; v_gene: TRBV11-3
CDR3nt: TGTGCCAGCAGCACGACAGTCTATGGCTACACCTTC; CDR3aa: CASSTTVYGYTF; j_gene: TRBJ1-2; len: 12; abundance: .; d_gene: .; v_gene: TRBV5-6
CDR3nt: TGCGCCAGCACTCAACTAAGACAGACAGAGGATAACGAGCAGTACTTC; CDR3aa: CASTQLRQTEDNEQYF; j_gene: TRBJ2-7; len: 16; abundance: .; d_gene: .; v_gene: TRBV10-1
CDR3nt: TGTGCCAGCAGCCAAGGCCCGGTCCCTAAAGCTTTCTTT; CDR3aa: CASSQGPVPKAFF; j_gene: TRBJ1-1; len: 13; abundance: .; d_gene: .; v_gene: TRBV3-1/TRBV3-2
CDR3nt: TGTGCCAGCAGCCAAGGCTTTGCGGGGGGGAATAATGAGCAGTTCTTC; CDR3aa: CASSQGFAGGNNEQFF; j_gene: TRBJ2-1; len: 16; abundance: .; d_gene: TRBD2; v_gene: TRBV4-2
CDR3nt: TGCGCCAGCAGCCTCTCCGGGGGGAACACTGAAGCTTTCTTT; CDR3aa: CASSLSGGNTEAFF; j_gene: TRBJ1-1; len: 14; abundance: .; d_gene: .; v_gene: TRBV5-1
CDR3nt: TGTGCCAGCAGCCAGGGGACGGTTAACATTCAGTACTTC; CDR3aa: CASSQGTVNIQYF; j_gene: TRBJ2-4; len: 13; abundance: .; d_gene: .; v_gene: TRBV5-6
CDR3nt: TGTGCCAGCAGCTCCTTCAGGATGAACACTGAAGCTTTCTTT; CDR3aa: CASSSFRMNTEAFF; j_gene: TRBJ1-1; len: 14; abundance: .; d_gene: .; v_gene: TRBV7-9
CDR3nt: TGTGCCAGCAGTTTTAGGAGAACCTCACCCCTCCACTTT; CDR3aa: CASSFRRTSPLHF; j_gene: TRBJ1-6; len: 13; abundance: .; d_gene: .; v_gene: TRBV27
CDR3nt: TGTGCCACCAGCAGAGTTAGGGGCCCGGGTTGGCTTTTGTCATTTCAGCCCCAGCATTTT; CDR3aa: CATSRVRGPGWLLSFQPQHF; j_gene: TRBJ1-5; len: 20; abundance: .; d_gene: .; v_gene: TRBV15
CDR3nt: TGTGCCAGCTCAGGGCCGACGAACACTGAAGCTTTCTTT; CDR3aa: CASSGPTNTEAFF; j_gene: TRBJ1-1; len: 13; abundance: .; d_gene: .; v_gene: TRBV18
CDR3nt: TGTGCCAGCAGCAATACAGGGGTACCCACAGATACGCAGTATTTT; CDR3aa: CASSNTGVPTDTQYF; j_gene: TRBJ2-3; len: 15; abundance: once; d_gene: TRBD1; v_gene: TRBV6-5
CDR3nt: TGTGCCAGCAGTTACCGGCAGGGGTATGGAAACACCATATATTTT; CDR3aa: CASSYRQGYGNTIYF; j_gene: TRBJ1-3; len: 15; abundance: .; d_gene: .; v_gene: TRBV6-5
CDR3nt: TGTGCCAGCAGTAGAACCGGGACAGGAACCTATTACCAGCATTTT; CDR3aa: CASSRTGTGTYYQHF; j_gene: TRBJ1-5; len: 15; abundance: .; d_gene: TRBD1; v_gene: TRBV28
CDR3nt: TGCGCCAGCAGCTTGGTAAAGAACACTGAAGCTTTCTTT; CDR3aa: CASSLVKNTEAFF; j_gene: TRBJ1-1; len: 13; abundance: .; d_gene: .; v_gene: TRBV5-1
CDR3nt: TGTGCCAGCAGCGTAGACGGCGGAGCTTTCTTT; CDR3aa: CASSVDGGAFF; j_gene: TRBJ1-1; len: 11; abundance: .; d_gene: .; v_gene: TRBV7-9
CDR3nt: TGTGCCACCAGCAGCTCCCACCCAGGGTTTTCACCCCTCCACTTT; CDR3aa: CATSSSHPGFSPLHF; j_gene: TRBJ1-6; len: 15; abundance: .; d_gene: .; v_gene: TRBV15
CDR3nt: TGTGCCAGCAGCGTAGGAATCAGGGGGAGGAGCACAGATACGCAGTATTTT; CDR3aa: CASSVGIRGRSTDTQYF; j_gene: TRBJ2-3; len: 17; abundance: .; d_gene: .; v_gene: TRBV9
CDR3nt: TGTGCCATCAGTGGGGGACAGAATCAGCCCCAGCATTTT; CDR3aa: CAISGGQNQPQHF; j_gene: TRBJ1-5; len: 13; abundance: .; d_gene: TRBD1; v_gene: TRBV10-3
CDR3nt: TGTGCCAGCAGCGTAGGCACAGGGGGTGAAAACACCATATATTTT; CDR3aa: CASSVGTGGENTIYF; j_gene: TRBJ1-3; len: 15; abundance: .; d_gene: TRBD1; v_gene: TRBV9
CDR3nt: TGTGCCAGCAGCGGAGGAAGAGGTGAGCAGTTCTTC; CDR3aa: CASSGGRGEQFF; j_gene: TRBJ2-1; len: 12; abundance: once; d_gene: .; v_gene: TRBV9
CDR3nt: TGTGCCAGCAGCCAAGATCGCACGGTGGGGGGGGCTTCGTTTGCTTTCTTT; CDR3aa: CASSQDRTVGGASFAFF; j_gene: TRBJ1-1; len: 17; abundance: .; d_gene: .; v_gene: TRBV4-2
CDR3nt: TGTGCCAGCAGCCCTTACAGGGGGCTAAACACCGGGGAGCTGTTTTTT; CDR3aa: CASSPYRGLNTGELFF; j_gene: TRBJ2-2; len: 16; abundance: .; d_gene: TRBD1; v_gene: TRBV3-1/TRBV3-2
CDR3nt: TGTGCCAGTAGTACTCCCGGGGGCTCCTACGAGCAGTACTTC; CDR3aa: CASSTPGGSYEQYF; j_gene: TRBJ2-7; len: 14; abundance: few; d_gene: .; v_gene: TRBV19
CDR3nt: TGTGCCAGCAGCCAAGATCTTCGTCGATCGGTCAATGAGCAGTTCTTC; CDR3aa: CASSQDLRRSVNEQFF; j_gene: TRBJ2-1; len: 16; abundance: .; d_gene: .; v_gene: TRBV14
CDR3nt: TGTGCCAGCAGCCAAGGGGCCGGGACAGGCGTGTATGGCTACACCTTC; CDR3aa: CASSQGAGTGVYGYTF; j_gene: TRBJ1-2; len: 16; abundance: .; d_gene: TRBD1; v_gene: TRBV3-1/TRBV3-2
CDR3nt: TGTGCCAGCATTGAACAGGGGACTGAGCAGTTCTTC; CDR3aa: CASIEQGTEQFF; j_gene: TRBJ2-1; len: 12; abundance: .; d_gene: TRBD1; v_gene: TRBV6-6